This T cell receptor beta chain stems from a study of molecular identifiers for immune sequencing clone quantification. Naive CD8 T cells were sorted, and the gate applied was CD8+CD4-CCR7+CD45RA+. V gave up 0 bases and J gave up 4 bases, with 19 bases separating them. The germline gives CDR1 MNHNS, CDR2 SASEGT. The length of the CDR3 is 17 residues. Previously described methods and listed TCR primers were employed for the bulk TCR libraries. TCRdb independently ran MiXCR on the PCR reads; one entry per CDR3 protein. In the table there are tens of thousands of distinct CDR3 sequences, 15% to 20% of which are singletons. This clonotype was detected ten times or more.

The clonotype was recovered from a human donor in good health. Some libraries in this study had Jurkat cell RNA spiked in. The gene calls are TRBV6-1 and TRBJ2-7, with a possible D match to TRBD2 (5 bases). The source material was naive CD8+ T cells from blood, with Jurkat cell RNA spiked in. Subset indicated: FACS-sorted CD8+CD4-CCR7+CD45RA+ naive T cells. The CDR3 DNA sequence: TGTGCCAGCAGTGAAGCGTTGGGGAGAATATCGGGGTACGAGCAGTACTTC. Translated: CASSEALGRISGYEQYF.